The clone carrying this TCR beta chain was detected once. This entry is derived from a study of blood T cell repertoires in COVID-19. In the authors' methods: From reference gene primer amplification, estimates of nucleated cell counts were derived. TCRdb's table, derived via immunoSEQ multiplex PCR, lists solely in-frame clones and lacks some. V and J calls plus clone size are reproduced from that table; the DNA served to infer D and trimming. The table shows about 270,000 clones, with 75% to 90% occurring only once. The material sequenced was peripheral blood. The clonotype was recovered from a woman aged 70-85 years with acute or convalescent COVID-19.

The CDR3 spells CASSQGGSLGGSPLHF. The CDR3 DNA is TGTGCCAGCAGCCAGGGCGGTTCCCTAGGAGGATCACCCCTCCACTTT. The V call is TRBV3-1 (or the pseudogene TRBV3-2), the J call TRBJ1-6, with D uncertain. Germline values: CDR1 LGHDT, CDR2 YNNKEL (reference sequence). V was shortened by 3 bases and J by 10 bases, with 19 bases between the two germline ends. This CDR3 is built from 16 residues.